The 10 T cell receptor beta chains below all came from one sample that was sequenced in a study of T cell responses to AZD1222 COVID-19 vaccine (dated by TCRdb to about 2021). The time point label for this specimen denotes: about 28 days (+/-7) after the second vaccine dose. Library construction relied on the immunoSEQ multiplex PCR assay. This immuneACCESS table, as held by TCRdb, lists in-frame sequences with V and J called but not all clones. Of the missing ones, under half trace to an unresolved V gene in checked studies; the others have no known cause. A total of roughly 130,000 clones appear in this sample, roughly 92% of them only once. The top ten hold roughly 4% of the sample. The material sequenced was peripheral blood, taken 28 days after the second AZD1222 dose. The receptors here all came from an adult who received the AZD1222 COVID-19 vaccine.

The rearrangement uses TRBV11-2 and TRBJ2-7; D not certain. The germline gives CDR1 SGHAT, CDR2 FQNNGV. The germline V and J ends were trimmed by 3 bases and 0 bases, with 6 bases remaining between them. The CDR3 is made up of 13 amino acids. The CDR3 region is CASSFTGSYEQYF. The CDR3 nucleotides are TGTGCCAGCAGCTTCACCGGCTCCTACGAGCAGTACTTC.

The chain is built from TRBV4-2 and TRBJ1-2, with D possibly matching TRBD1 (6 bases). The V end lost 7 bases, the J end lost 4 bases, and 16 bases lay between the germline ends. CDR1 and CDR2 (germline): LGHNA, YNFKEQ. The CDR3 is made up of 14 amino acids. CDR3 in amino acids: CASTSPGQGYGYTF. The CDR3 DNA sequence: TGTGCCAGCACCTCACCGGGACAAGGCTATGGCTACACCTTC.

The rearrangement joins TRBV9 to TRBJ1-2; 8 nucleotides match TRBD1. This CDR3 has 15 amino acids. J gave up 8 bases and V 3 bases, and 12 bases lay outside the gene matches. The germline V gene has CDR1 SGDLS and CDR2 YYNGEE. CDR3 in DNA: TGTGCCAGCAGCGCCAGACAGGGGCCTACCAGCGGCTACACCTTC. Translated, it gives CASSARQGPTSGYTF.

The V and J genes are TRBV28 and TRBJ2-2; 9 positions match TRBD2. Germline V gene data show CDR1 as MDHEN and CDR2 as SYDVKM. The CDR3 length is 13 residues. V was clipped by 7 bases and J by 4 bases; unmatched bases: 1. As DNA, the CDR3 is TGTGCCAGCAAAGCGGGAGGCACCGGGGAGCTGTTTTTT. The encoded protein is CASKAGGTGELFF.

The chain uses TRBV7-2 and TRBJ2-7, with a tentative D call TRBD2 (7 bases). Germline V gives CDR1 SGHTA, CDR2 FQGNSA. The CDR3 has 17 residues. The germline V and J ends were trimmed by 3 bases and 6 bases, with 24 bases remaining between them. The CDR3, as DNA: TGTGCCAGCAGCTTCAACTTCCCCCCCGGGGGGCTTGGCGAGCAGTACTTC. Translation gives CASSFNFPPGGLGEQYF.

The chain is built from TRBV11-2 and TRBJ1-1; 9 bases map to TRBD1. CDR1 and CDR2 (germline): SGHAT, FQNNGV. The ends lost 5 bases at V and 0 bases at J; junction bases unmatched: 4. This CDR3 spans 15 amino acids. The CDR3 is CASSHGTGLNTEAFF. In nucleotides, the CDR3 is TGTGCCAGCAGCCATGGGACAGGGCTGAACACTGAAGCTTTCTTT.

V gene TRBV11-2 combines with J gene TRBJ1-2; no clear D. The ends were cut back, 2 bases at V and 4 bases at J, with 14 bases in the middle. Germline CDR1 reads SGHAT; CDR2 reads FQNNGV. The CDR3 totals 15 residues. The chain's CDR3 is CASSLSETLGYGYTF. The CDR3 DNA follows: TGTGCCAGCAGCTTATCGGAGACGCTCGGCTATGGCTACACCTTC.

The genes are TRBV6-6 and TRBJ1-2, with 7 bases identical to TRBD1. The V segment lost 5 bases and the J segment 4 bases; nucleotides outside the gene matches: 13. Germline CDR1 reads MNHNY; CDR2 reads SVGAGI (reference sequence). This CDR3 has 16 residues. The CDR3 nucleotides are TGTGCCAGCAGTCGAACAAACAGGGGAGAGAGCTATGGCTACACCTTC. Residues: CASSRTNRGESYGYTF.

The chain recombines TRBV7-9 with TRBJ2-3, with TRBD2 matching over 7 bases. This CDR3 has 17 amino acids. Germline loops: CDR1 SEHNR, CDR2 FQNEAQ (reference sequence). V lost 5 bases to trimming and J lost 2 bases; unmatched junction nucleotides: 13. The CDR3 sequence: CASSPTPLARNTDTQYF. CDR3 sequence (DNA): TGTGCCAGCAGCCCAACCCCACTAGCGCGTAACACAGATACGCAGTATTTT.

V is TRBV29-1 and J is TRBJ2-7; 9 bases agree with TRBD1. The CDR3 length is 14 residues. CDR1 SQVTM and CDR2 ANQGSEA come from the germline V gene. The V gene end was trimmed by 7 bases and the J gene end by 5 bases; junction bases not matched to a gene: 12. CDR3 nucleotides: TGCAGCGCGTCCGGGACAGGGATTAGGGACGAGCAGTACTTC. Translating gives CSASGTGIRDEQYF.